The clone carrying this TCR beta chain was seen only once. The CDR3 contains 15 residues. V was shortened by 3 bases and J by 3 bases, with 13 bases between the two germline ends. Germline-derived CDR1 and CDR2 are MRHNA and SNTAGT. These data originate in a study of blood T cell repertoires in COVID-19. Generated by immunoSEQ multiplex PCR, the TCRdb table keeps only in-frame clones and is missing some. The sample shows some 260,000 clones, 80% to 90% of them seen only once. This sequence originates from a man older than 75 with acute or convalescent COVID-19. The V gene is TRBV6-4, the J gene TRBJ2-3, with a tentative D call TRBD1 (6 bases). The source material was peripheral blood. This chain's CDR3 is CASSDTTGSTDTQYF. The CDR3 bases are TGTGCCAGCAGTGATACGACAGGTTCTACAGATACGCAGTATTTT.